The clone carrying this T cell receptor (beta chain) was observed many times. After removal of 3 bases from V and 3 bases from J, the junction contained 6 bases not matched to a gene. Germline-derived CDR1 and CDR2 are SGHKS and YYEKEE (reference sequence). The CDR3 covers 15 residues. This sample was taken from a study of HIV-infected children after antiretroviral therapy interruption. For the study at large: All children had CD4+ count above 500 and viral load below 50 copies/ml. Median age was about 10 years (interruption) and around 8 years (continuous). Interruption-arm sampling covered weeks 0, 12, interruption end (24 or 48), and about 3 years post-study. In continuous treatment, analyzed samples were from weeks 0, 48 and 150.

A 3' RACE protocol on RNA, with unique molecular identifiers, produced the TCR library. Using its own MiXCR run on the 3' RACE reads, TCRdb lists one record per CDR3 protein. Of some 7,300 distinct CDR3 sequences listed, approximately 15% were seen once; the top ten hold roughly an eighth. Treatment: PENTA 11 planned treatment interruption arm or continuous ART arm. The TCR comes from a pool of human donors with HIV. The input for sequencing was CD45RO+ CD8+ T cells from PBMCs, pooled from several time points, taken from a donor given antiretroviral therapy, either interrupted or continuous. The subset: memory CD8+ CD45RO+ CD45RA- T cells. This sequence joins TRBV5-5 and TRBJ1-5; 7 positions match TRBD1. CDR3 sequence reads: CASSSGRGHNQPQHF. The CDR3 coding sequence is TGTGCCAGCAGCTCGGGTAGGGGGCACAATCAGCCCCAGCATTTT.